This T cell receptor (beta chain) was found in a study of T cells in Graves' hyperthyroidism and ophthalmopathy. General observations from the study: Before onset, by a median of around 6.1 months, the model predicted ophthalmopathy.

This CDR3 spans 12 amino acids. V was pared by 4 bases and J by 12 bases, with 14 bases between. Germline V gives CDR1 SGHNT, CDR2 YYREEE (reference sequence). Remarks on this clonotype: No antigen is known for it.

The study excluded patients with uncontrolled infection, other autoimmune disease, pregnancy or lactation. The source material, RNA transcripts, was used to amplify TCR beta CDR3 regions. TCR CDR3 underwent first-round RT-PCR with the HTBI primer set. TCRdb re-derived calls from the multiplex PCR reads in MiXCR, one entry per CDR3 protein. Of 500,000 or so distinct CDR3 sequences detected, more than 15% appear once; the ten largest clones hold about 29%. The V and J genes are TRBV5-4 and TRBJ2-1, with TRBD1 as a possible D gene (5 bases). The source material was blood. The source is a woman in her twenties or thirties with Graves' ophthalmopathy. Here the CDR3 DNA reads TGTGCCAGCAGCATGCCAGGGATACGGCAGTTCTTC. The encoded protein is CASSMPGIRQFF.